This TCR beta chain was obtained from a study of CD8+ T cells in alopecia areata. Study overall: Treated patients were dosed with oral tofacitinib, taking 5 to 10 mg twice daily. Percentage of affected scalp area was the basis on which treated patients' severity was scored.

A remark on this clone: The antigen is not known.

Germline CDR1 SGHDT, CDR2 YYEEEE. This CDR3 is 14 amino acids long. The V gene lost 4 bases and the J gene lost 5 bases, with 15 bases spanning the gap. RNA was isolated and reverse transcribed to cDNA, the sequencing template. Here immunoSEQ multiplex PCR was the method, and the copy in TCRdb shows in-frame clones only, minus some. The sample lists 120,000 or so clones, approximately 60% occurring once. The study, taken as a whole, reports: In scalp and blood during tofacitinib, many expanded lesional clones persisted.

The treatment here: oral pan-JAK inhibitor, 5-10 mg twice daily. This TCR was recovered from a human donor with alopecia areata. The input for sequencing was CD4+ T cells sorted from blood, taken at week 4, from a patient treated with tofacitinib. This rearrangement joins TRBV5-6 to TRBJ1-1; tentatively, D is TRBD1 (6 bases). CDR3 DNA sequence: TGTGCCAGCAGCCTAACAGGGAGGGGGACTGAAGCTTTCTTT. It is translated as CASSLTGRGTEAFF. Variable domain in full (rest from reference TRBV5-6 and TRBJ1-1): DAGVTQSPTHLIKTRGQQVTLRCSPKSGHDTVSWYQQALGQGPQFIFQYYEEEERQRGNFPDRFSGHQFPNYSSELNVNALLLGDSALYLCASSLTGRGTEAFFGQGTRLTVV.